This TCR beta chain originates from a study of regulatory T cells in long-lasting Graves disease. Arm-PCR of CDR3 regions and iRepertoire HTBI primers were the basis on which TCR beta libraries were built. MiXCR, applied by TCRdb to the multiplex PCR reads, yields one record per CDR3 protein. The sample has 400,000 to 500,000 distinct CDR3 sequences; 14% to 15% are singletons. The time point was: newly diagnosed GD, antithyroid drugs for less than 3 months. The TCR library used RNA extracted from PBMCs. The CDR3 extends over 13 amino acids. The V gene lost 3 bases and the J gene lost 4 bases, with 9 bases spanning the gap. Germline loops: CDR1 SNHLY, CDR2 FYNNEI. This clonotype came up many times. This same sample was also part of a study on T cells in Graves' hyperthyroidism and ophthalmopathy.

This TCR was recovered from a woman in her twenties or thirties with Graves disease. This specimen was peripheral blood mononuclear cells (PBMCs), taken at new diagnosis, from a patient treated with antithyroid drugs. This chain joins TRBV2 and TRBJ1-1, with D possibly matching TRBD1 (5 bases). For the CDR3, the DNA is TGTGCCAGCAGTGACCAGGGAGTCACTGAAGCTTTCTTT. It encodes CASSDQGVTEAFF. Looking up the rest from reference TRBV2 and TRBJ1-1 gives the full variable domain: EPEVTQTPSHQVTQMGQEVILRCVPISNHLYFYWYRQILGQKVEFLVSFYNNEISEKSEIFDDQFSVERPDGSNFTLKIRSTKLEDSAMYFCASSDQGVTEAFFGQGTRLTVV.